The TCR beta chain described here comes from a study of T cell changes during pregnancy in multiple sclerosis. The CDR3 extends over 20 amino acids. Germline loops: CDR1 LGHNA, CDR2 YNFKEQ. J was trimmed by 7 bases and V by 2 bases; bases with no gene match: 22. Here immunoSEQ multiplex PCR was the method, and the copy in TCRdb shows in-frame clones only, minus some. Of roughly 40,000 clones in the sample, approximately 90% were seen once. The receptor's source is a female donor in good health, enrolled as a control in a pregnancy study. J is TRBJ2-5 and V is TRBV4-2; TRBD2 matches at 10 bases. Source: CD4+ T cells from peripheral blood mononuclear cells, taken in the first trimester of pregnancy. The CDR3 DNA reads TGTGCCAGCAGCCAAAGAGGGGCAGGGACAGCGGGGGGGCCGATGGGGACCCAGTACTTC. It is translated as CASSQRGAGTAGGPMGTQYF.